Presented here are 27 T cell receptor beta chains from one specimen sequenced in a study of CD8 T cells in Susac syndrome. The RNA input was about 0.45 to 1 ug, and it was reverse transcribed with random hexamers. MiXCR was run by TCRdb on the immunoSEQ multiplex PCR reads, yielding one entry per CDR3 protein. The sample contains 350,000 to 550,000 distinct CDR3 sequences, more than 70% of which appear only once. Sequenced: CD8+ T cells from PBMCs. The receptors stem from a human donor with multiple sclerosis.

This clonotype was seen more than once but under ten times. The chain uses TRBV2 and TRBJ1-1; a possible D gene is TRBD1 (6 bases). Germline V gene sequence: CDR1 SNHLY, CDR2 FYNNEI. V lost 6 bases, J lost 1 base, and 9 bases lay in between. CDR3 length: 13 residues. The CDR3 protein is CASSEGGNTEAFF. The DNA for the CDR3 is TGTGCCAGCAGCGAGGGGGGGAACACTGAAGCTTTCTTT.

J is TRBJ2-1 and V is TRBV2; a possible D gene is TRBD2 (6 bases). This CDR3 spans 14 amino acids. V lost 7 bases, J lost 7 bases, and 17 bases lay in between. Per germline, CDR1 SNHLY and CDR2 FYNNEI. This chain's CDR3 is CASTPPGGENEQFF. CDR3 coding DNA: TGTGCCAGCACCCCGCCCGGGGGAGAGAATGAGCAGTTCTTC.

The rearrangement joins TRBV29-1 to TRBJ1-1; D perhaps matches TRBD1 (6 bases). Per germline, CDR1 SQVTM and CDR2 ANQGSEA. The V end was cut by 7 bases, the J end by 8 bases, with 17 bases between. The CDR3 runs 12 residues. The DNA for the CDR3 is TGCAGCGGAGAAGATACCGGGACAGAAGCTTTCTTT. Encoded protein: CSGEDTGTEAFF.

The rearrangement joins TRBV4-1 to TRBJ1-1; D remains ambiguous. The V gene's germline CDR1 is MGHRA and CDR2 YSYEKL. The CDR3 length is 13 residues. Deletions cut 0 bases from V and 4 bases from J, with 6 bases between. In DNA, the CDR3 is TGCGCCAGCAGCCAAGATTGGACCACTGAAGCTTTCTTT. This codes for CASSQDWTTEAFF.

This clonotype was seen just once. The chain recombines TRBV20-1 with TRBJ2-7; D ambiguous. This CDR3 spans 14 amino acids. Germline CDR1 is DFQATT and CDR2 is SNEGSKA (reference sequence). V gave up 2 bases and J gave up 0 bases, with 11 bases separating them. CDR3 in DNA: TGCAGTGCTAGAAACCCCGCGTTCTCCTACGAGCAGTACTTC. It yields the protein CSARNPAFSYEQYF.

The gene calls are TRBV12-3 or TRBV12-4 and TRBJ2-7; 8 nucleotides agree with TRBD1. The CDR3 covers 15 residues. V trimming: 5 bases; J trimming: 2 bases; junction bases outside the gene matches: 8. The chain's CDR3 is CASSQPGQAPYEQYF. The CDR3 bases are TGTGCCAGCAGTCAGCCGGGACAGGCTCCCTACGAGCAGTACTTC.

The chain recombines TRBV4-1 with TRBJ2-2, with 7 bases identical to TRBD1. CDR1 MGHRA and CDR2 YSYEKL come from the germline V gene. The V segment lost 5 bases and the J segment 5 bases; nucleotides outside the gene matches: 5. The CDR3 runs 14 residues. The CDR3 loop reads CASSTNRGTGELFF. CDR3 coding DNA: TGCGCCAGCAGCACGAACAGGGGAACCGGGGAGCTGTTTTTT.

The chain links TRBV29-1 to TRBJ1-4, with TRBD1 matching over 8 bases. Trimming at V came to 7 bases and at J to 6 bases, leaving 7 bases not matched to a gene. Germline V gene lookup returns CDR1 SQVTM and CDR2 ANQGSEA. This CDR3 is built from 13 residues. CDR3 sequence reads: CSAQTGDYEKLFF. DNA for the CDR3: TGCAGCGCCCAGACAGGGGATTATGAAAAACTGTTTTTT. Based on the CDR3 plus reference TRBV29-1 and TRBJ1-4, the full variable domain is SAVISQKPSRDICQRGTSLTIQCQVDSQVTMMFWYRQQPGQSLTLIATANQGSEATYESGFVIDKFPISRPNLTFSTLTVSNMSPEDSSIYLCSAQTGDYEKLFFGSGTQLSVL.

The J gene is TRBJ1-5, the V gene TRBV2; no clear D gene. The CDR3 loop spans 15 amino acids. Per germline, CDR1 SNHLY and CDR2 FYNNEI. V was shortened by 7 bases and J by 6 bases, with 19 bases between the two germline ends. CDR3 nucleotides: TGTGCCAGCACCGACGAAGGGAGCTGGATTCAGCCCCAGCATTTT. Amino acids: CASTDEGSWIQPQHF.

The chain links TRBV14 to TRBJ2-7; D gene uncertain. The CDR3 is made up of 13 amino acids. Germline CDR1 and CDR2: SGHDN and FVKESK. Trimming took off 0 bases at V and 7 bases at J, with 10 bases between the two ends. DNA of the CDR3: TGTGCCAGCAGCCAAGATCGAGCAAGGGAGCAGTACTTC. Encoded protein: CASSQDRAREQYF.

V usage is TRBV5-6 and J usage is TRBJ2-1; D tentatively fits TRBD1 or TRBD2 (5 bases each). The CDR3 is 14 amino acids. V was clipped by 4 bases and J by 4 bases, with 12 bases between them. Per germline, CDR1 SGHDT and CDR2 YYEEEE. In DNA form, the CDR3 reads TGTGCCAGCAGCGTCCGGGACGGTTACAATGAGCAGTTCTTC. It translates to CASSVRDGYNEQFF. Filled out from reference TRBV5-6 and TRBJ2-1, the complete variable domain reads DAGVTQSPTHLIKTRGQQVTLRCSPKSGHDTVSWYQQALGQGPQFIFQYYEEEERQRGNFPDRFSGHQFPNYSSELNVNALLLGDSALYLCASSVRDGYNEQFFGPGTRLTVL.

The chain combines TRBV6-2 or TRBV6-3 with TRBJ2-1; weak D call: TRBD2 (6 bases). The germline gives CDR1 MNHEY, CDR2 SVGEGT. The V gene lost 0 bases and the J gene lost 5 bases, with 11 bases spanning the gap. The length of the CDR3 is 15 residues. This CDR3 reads CASSYSAGWHNEQFF. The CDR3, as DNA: TGTGCCAGCAGTTACTCGGCGGGATGGCACAATGAGCAGTTCTTC.

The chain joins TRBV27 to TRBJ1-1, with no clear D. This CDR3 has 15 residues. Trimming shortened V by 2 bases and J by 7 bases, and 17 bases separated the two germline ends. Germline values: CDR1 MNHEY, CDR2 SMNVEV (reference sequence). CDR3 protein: CASSLNPTDYLEAFF. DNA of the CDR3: TGTGCCAGCAGTTTAAACCCCACAGACTACCTTGAAGCTTTCTTT.

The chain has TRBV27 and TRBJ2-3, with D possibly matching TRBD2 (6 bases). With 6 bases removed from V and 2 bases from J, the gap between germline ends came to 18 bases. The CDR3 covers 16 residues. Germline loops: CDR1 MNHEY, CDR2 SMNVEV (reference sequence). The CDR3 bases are TGTGCCAGCAGCGATCGGGACTTCCCCTTCACAGATACGCAGTATTTT. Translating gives CASSDRDFPFTDTQYF.

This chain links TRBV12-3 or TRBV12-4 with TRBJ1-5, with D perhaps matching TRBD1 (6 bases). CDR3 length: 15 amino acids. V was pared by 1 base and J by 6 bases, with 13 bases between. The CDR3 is CASSLDREFGQPQHF. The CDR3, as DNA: TGTGCCAGCAGTTTAGACAGGGAATTCGGTCAGCCCCAGCATTTT.

Written as DNA, the CDR3 is TGCGCCAGCAGCCAGGTCGGGACAGCGATTGAAGCTTTCTTT. It specifies CASSQVGTAIEAFF. This sequence joins TRBV4-1 and TRBJ1-1; 7 bases align to TRBD1. The junction had 8 bases not matched to a gene; V was cut back by 3 bases and J by 7 bases. This CDR3 is 14 amino acids long. CDR1 and CDR2 from the germline V gene are MGHRA and YSYEKL.

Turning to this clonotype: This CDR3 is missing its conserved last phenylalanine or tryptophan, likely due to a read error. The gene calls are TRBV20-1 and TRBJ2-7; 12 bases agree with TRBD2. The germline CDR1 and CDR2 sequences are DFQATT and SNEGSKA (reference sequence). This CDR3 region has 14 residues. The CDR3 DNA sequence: TGCAGCGCCCGACTAGCGGGAGATACCTACGAGCAGTACCTC. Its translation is CSARLAGDTYEQYL.

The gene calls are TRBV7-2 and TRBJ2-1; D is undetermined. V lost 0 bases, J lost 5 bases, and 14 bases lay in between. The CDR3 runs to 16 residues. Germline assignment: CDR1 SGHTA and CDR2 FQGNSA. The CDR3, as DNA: TGTGCCAGCAGCTTAGCCGGGCCCCGGCCCAACAATGAGCAGTTCTTC. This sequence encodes CASSLAGPRPNNEQFF.

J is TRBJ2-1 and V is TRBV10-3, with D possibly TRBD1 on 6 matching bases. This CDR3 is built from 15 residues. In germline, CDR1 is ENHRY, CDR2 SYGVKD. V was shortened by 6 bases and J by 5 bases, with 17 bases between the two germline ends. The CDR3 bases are TGTGCCATCAGAGAAGGCCCCGAGGGGGACAATGAGCAGTTCTTC. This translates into CAIREGPEGDNEQFF.

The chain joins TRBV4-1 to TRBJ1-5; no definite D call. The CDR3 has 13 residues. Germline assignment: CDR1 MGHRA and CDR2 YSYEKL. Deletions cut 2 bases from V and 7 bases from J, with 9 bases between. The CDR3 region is CASSQFWGQPQHF. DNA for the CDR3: TGCGCCAGCAGCCAATTCTGGGGACAGCCCCAGCATTTT.

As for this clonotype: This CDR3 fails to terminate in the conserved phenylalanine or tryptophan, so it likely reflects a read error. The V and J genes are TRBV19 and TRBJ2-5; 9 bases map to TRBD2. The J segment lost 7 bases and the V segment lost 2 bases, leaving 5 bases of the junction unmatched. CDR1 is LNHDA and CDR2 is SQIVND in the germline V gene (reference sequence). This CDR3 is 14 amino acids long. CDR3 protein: CASSISREGGTQYL. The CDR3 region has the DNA TGTGCCAGTAGTATATCGCGGGAGGGCGGGACCCAGTACCTC.

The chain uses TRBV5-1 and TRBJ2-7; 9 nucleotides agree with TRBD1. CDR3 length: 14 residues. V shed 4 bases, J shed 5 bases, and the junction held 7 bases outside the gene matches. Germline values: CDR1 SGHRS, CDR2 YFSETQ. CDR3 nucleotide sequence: TGCGCCAGCAGCAAGGGACAGGGCGAGGACGAGCAGTACTTC. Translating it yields CASSKGQGEDEQYF.

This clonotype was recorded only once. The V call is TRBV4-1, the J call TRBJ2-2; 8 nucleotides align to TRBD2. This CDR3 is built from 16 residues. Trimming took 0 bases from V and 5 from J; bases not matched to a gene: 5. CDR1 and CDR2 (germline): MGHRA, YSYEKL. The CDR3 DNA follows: TGCGCCAGCAGCCAAGAACCAGCGGGAGATACCGGGGAGCTGTTTTTT. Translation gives CASSQEPAGDTGELFF.

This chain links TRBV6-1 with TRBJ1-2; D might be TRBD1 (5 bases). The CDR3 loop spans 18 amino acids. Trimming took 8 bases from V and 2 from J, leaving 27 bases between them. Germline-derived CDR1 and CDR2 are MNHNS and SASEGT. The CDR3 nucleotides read TGTGCCAGCCGACCCCCTGGGGCAGGGTTAATTCAAAACTATGGCTACACCTTC. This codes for CASRPPGAGLIQNYGYTF.

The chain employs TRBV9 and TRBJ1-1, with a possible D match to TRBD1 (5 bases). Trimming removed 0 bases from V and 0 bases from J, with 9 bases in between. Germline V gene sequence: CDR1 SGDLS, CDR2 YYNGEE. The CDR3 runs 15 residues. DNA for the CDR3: TGTGCCAGCAGCGTAGATGGGGCAATGAACACTGAAGCTTTCTTT. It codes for CASSVDGAMNTEAFF.

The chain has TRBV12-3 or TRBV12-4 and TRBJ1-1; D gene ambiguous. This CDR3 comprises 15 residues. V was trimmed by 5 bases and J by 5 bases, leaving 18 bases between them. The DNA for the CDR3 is TGTGCCAGCAGTCCCCCAACGGGAGGGCTTACTGAAGCTTTCTTT. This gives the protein CASSPPTGGLTEAFF.

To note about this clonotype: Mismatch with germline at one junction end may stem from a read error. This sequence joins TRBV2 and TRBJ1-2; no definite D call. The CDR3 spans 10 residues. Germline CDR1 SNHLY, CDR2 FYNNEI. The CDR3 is CATSRLGYTF. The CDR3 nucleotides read TGTGCCACCAGTAGGCTCGGCTACACCTTC.